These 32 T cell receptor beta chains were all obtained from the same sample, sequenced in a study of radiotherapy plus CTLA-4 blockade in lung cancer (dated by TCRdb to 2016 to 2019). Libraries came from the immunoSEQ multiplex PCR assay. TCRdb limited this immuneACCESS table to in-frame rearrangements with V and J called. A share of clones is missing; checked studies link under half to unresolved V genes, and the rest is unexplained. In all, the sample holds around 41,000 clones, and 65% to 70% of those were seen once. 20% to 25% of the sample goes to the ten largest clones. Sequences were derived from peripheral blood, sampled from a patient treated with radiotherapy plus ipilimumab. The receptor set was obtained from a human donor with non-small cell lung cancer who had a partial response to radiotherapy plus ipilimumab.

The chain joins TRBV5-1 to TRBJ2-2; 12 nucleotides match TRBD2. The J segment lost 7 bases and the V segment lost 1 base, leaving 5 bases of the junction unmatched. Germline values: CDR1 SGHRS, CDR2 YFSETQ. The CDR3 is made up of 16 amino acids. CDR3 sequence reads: CASSLYGLAGNGELFF. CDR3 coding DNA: TGCGCCAGCAGCTTGTACGGACTAGCGGGAAACGGGGAGCTGTTTTTT.

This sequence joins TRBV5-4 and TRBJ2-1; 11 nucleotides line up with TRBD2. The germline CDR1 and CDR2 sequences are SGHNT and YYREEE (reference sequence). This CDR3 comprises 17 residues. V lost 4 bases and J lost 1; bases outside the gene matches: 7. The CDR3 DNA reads TGTGCCAGCAGCGTTGTAGCGGGGGGGGCATCCTACAATGAGCAGTTCTTC. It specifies CASSVVAGGASYNEQFF.

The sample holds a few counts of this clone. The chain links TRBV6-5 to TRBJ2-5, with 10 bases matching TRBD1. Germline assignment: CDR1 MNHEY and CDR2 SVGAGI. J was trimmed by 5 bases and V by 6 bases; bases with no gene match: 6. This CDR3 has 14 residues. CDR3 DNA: TGTGCCAGCAGGCGACAGGGGGCATGGGAGACCCAGTACTTC. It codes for CASRRQGAWETQYF.

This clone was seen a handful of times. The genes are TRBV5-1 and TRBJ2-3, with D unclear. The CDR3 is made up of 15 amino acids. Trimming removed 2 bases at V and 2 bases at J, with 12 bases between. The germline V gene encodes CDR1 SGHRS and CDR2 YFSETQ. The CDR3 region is CASSFVDSYTDTQYF. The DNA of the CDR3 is TGCGCCAGCAGCTTCGTTGACTCCTACACAGATACGCAGTATTTT.

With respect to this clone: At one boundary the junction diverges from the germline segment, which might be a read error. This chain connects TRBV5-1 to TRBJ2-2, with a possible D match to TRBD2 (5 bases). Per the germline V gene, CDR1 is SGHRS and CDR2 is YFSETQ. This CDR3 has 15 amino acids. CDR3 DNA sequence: TGCGCCAGCAGCTTGGGTAGGCTGAACACCGGGGAGCTGCTTTTT. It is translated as CASSLGRLNTGELLF.

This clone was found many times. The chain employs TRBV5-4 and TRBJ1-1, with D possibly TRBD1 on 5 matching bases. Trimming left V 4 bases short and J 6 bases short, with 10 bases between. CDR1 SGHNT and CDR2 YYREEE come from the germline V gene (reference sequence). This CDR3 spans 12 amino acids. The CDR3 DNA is TGTGCCAGCAGCAACCAGGGCCCTGAAGCTTTCTTT. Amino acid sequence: CASSNQGPEAFF.

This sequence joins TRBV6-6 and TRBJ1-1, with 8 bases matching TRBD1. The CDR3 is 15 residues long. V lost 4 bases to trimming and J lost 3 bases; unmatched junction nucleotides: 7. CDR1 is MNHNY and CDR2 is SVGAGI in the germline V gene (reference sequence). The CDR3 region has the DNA TGTGCCAGCAGTTCCTCTGGGACAGGCTACACTGAAGCTTTCTTT. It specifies CASSSSGTGYTEAFF.

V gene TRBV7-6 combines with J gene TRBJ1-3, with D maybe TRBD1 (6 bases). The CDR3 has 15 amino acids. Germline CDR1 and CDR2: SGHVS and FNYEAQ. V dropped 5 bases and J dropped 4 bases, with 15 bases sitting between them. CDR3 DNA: TGTGCCAGCAGCCTGACCGGGACAAACGGAAACACCATATATTTT. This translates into CASSLTGTNGNTIYF.

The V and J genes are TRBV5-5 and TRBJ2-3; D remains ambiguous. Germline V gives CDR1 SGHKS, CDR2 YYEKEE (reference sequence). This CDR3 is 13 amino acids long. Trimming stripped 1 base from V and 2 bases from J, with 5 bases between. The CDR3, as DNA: TGTGCCAGCAGCTTGAGCCCCACAGATACGCAGTATTTT. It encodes CASSLSPTDTQYF.

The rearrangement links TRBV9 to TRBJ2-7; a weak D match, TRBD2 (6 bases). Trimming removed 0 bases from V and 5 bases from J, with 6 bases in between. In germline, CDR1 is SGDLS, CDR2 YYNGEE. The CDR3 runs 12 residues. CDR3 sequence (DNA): TGTGCCAGCAGCGTAGCGGGGGACGAGCAGTACTTC. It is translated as CASSVAGDEQYF.

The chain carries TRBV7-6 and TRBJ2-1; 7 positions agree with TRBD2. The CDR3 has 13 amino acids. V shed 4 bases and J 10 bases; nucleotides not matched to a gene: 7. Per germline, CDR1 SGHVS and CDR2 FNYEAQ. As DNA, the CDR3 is TGTGCCAGCAGCTCGAGTGGGGGGGGAGAGCAGTTCTTC. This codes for CASSSSGGGEQFF.

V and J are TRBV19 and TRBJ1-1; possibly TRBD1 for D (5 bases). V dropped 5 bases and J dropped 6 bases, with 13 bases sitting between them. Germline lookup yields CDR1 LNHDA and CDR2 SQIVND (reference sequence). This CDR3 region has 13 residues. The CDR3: CASSESQGAEAFF. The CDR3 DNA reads TGTGCCAGTAGTGAATCCCAGGGTGCTGAAGCTTTCTTT.

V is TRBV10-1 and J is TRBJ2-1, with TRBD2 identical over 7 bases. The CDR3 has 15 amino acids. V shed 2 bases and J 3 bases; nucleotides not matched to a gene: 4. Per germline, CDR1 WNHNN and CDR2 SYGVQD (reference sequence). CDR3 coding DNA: TGCGCCAGCAGTGAGCGTCTAGCGGTCTACAATGAGCAGTTCTTC. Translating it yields CASSERLAVYNEQFF.

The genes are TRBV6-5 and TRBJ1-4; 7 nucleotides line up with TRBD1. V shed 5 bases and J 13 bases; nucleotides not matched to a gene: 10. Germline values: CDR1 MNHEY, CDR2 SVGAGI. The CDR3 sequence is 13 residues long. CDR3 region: CASSDRQGKILFF. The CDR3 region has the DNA TGTGCCAGCAGTGATAGACAGGGTAAAATACTGTTTTTT.

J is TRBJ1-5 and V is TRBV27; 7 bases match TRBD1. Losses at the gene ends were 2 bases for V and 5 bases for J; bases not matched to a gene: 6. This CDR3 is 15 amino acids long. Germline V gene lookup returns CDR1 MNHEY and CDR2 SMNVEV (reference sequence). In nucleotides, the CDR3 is TGTGCCAGCAGTTTAAGAGGGGGCGGCTATCAGCCCCAGCATTTT. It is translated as CASSLRGGGYQPQHF.

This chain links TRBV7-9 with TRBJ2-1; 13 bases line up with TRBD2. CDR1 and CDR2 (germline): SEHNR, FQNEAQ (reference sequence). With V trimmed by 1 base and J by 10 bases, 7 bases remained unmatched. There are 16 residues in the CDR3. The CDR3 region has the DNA TGTGCCAGCAGCTTAGGGGGACTAGCGGGAAGGTGGGAGCAGTTCTTC. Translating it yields CASSLGGLAGRWEQFF.

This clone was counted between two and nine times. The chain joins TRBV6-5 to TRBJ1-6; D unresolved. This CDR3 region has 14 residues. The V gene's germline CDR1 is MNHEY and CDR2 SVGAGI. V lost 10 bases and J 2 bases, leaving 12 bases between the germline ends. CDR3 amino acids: CATCTRTYNSPLHF. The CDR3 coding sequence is TGTGCCACCTGTACCAGGACCTATAATTCACCCCTCCACTTT.

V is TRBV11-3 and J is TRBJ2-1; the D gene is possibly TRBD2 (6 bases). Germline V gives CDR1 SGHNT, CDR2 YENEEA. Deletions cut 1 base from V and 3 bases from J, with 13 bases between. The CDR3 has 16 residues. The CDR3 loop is CASSLGGRGSYNEQFF. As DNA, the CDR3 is TGTGCCAGCAGCTTAGGGGGTCGGGGGAGCTACAATGAGCAGTTCTTC. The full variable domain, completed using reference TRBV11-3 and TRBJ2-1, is EAGVVQSPRYKIIEKKQPVAFWCNPISGHNTLYWYLQNLGQGPELLIRYENEEAVDDSQLPKDRFSAERLKGVDSTLKIQPAELGDSAVYLCASSLGGRGSYNEQFFGPGTRLTVL.

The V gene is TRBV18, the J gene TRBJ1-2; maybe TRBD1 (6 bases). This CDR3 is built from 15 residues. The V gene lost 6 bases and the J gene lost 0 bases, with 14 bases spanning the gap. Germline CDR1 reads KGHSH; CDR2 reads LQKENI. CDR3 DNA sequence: TGTGCCAGCTCCTCCCTCAGGGGTTCTAACTATGGCTACACCTTC. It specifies CASSSLRGSNYGYTF.

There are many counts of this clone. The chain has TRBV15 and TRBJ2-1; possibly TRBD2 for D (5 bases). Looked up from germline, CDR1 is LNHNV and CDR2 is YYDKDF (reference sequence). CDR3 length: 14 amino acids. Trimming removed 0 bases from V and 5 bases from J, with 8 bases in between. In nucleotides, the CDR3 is TGTGCCACCAGCAGAGATGACTACGACAATGAGCAGTTCTTC. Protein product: CATSRDDYDNEQFF.

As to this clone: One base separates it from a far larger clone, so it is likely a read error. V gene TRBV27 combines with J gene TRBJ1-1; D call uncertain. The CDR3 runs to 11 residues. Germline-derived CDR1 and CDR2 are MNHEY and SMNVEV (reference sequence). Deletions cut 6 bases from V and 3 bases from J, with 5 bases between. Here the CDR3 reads CASRGDTEAFF. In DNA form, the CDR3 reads TGTGCCAGCAGGGGAGACACTGAAGCTTTCTTT.

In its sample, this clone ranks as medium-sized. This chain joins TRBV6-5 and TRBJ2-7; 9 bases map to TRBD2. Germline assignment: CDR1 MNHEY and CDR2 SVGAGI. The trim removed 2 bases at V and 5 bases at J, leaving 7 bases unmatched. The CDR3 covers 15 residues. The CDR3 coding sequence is TGTGCCAGCAGTTACGCGGGGGGGGCAGTCAACGAGCAGTACTTC. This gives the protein CASSYAGGAVNEQYF.

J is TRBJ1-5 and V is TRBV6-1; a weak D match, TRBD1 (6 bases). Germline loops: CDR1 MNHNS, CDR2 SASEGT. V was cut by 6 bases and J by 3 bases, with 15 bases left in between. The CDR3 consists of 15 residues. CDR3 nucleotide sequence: TGTGCCAGCAGGGTACAGGGTACGAACAATCAGCCCCAGCATTTT. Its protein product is CASRVQGTNNQPQHF.

As DNA, the CDR3 is TGCAGTGTCCAAACAGGGGGCAGTAACTATGGCTACACCTTC. Translated: CSVQTGGSNYGYTF. The rearrangement links TRBV29-1 to TRBJ1-2; the match to TRBD1 covers 9 bases. The CDR3 totals 14 residues. Germline V gives CDR1 SQVTM, CDR2 ANQGSEA.

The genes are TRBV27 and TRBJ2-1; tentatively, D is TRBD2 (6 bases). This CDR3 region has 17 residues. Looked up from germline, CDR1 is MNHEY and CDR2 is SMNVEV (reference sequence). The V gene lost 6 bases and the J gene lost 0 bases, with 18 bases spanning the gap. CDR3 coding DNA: TGTGCCAGCAGACCGGAGGGACTCCGGCTCTCCTACAATGAGCAGTTCTTC. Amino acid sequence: CASRPEGLRLSYNEQFF.

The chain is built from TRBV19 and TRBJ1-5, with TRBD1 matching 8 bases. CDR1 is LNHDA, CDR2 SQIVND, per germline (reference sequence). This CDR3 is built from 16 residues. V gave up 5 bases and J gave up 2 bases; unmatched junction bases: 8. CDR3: CASSPWTGSGNQPQHF. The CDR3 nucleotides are TGTGCCAGTAGTCCGTGGACAGGGTCGGGCAATCAGCCCCAGCATTTT.

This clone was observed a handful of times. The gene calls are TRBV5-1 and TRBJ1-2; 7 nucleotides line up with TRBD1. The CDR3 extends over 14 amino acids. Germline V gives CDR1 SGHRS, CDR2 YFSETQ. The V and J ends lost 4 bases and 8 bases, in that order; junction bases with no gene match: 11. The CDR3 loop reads CASSPRGTAGGYTF. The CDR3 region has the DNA TGCGCCAGCAGCCCCAGGGGGACAGCGGGCGGCTACACCTTC.

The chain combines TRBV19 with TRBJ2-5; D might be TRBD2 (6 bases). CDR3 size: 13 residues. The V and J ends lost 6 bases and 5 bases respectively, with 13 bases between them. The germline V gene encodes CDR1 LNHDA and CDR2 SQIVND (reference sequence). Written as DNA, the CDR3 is TGTGCCAGTAGCTCGACTAGATTGGAGACCCAGTACTTC. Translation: CASSSTRLETQYF.

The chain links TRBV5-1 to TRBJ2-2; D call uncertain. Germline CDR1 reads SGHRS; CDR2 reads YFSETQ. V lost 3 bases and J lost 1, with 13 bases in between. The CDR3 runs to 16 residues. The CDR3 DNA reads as TGCGCCAGCAGCTCCCTAGTCGGGTGGAACACCGGGGAGCTGTTTTTT. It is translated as CASSSLVGWNTGELFF.

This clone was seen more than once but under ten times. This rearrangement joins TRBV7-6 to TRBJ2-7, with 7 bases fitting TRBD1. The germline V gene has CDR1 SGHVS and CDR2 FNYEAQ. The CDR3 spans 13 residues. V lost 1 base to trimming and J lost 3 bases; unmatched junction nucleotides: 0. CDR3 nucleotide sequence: TGTGCCAGCAGCTTAGGGGACAGCTACGAGCAGTACTTC. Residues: CASSLGDSYEQYF.

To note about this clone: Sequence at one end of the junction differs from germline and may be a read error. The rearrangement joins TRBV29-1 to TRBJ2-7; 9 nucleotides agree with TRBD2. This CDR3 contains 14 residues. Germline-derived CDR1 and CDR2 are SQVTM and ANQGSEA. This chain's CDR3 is CSVGRAGGTYEQSF. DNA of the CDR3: TGCAGCGTGGGGAGGGCGGGAGGGACCTACGAGCAGTCCTTC.

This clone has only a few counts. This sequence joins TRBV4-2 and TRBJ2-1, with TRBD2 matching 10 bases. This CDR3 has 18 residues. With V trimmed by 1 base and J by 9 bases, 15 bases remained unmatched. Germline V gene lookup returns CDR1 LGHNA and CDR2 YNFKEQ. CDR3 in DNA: TGTGCCAGCAGCCAAGTGCTCATCTTGCTAGCGGGAGCCCTTGAGCAGTTCTTC. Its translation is CASSQVLILLAGALEQFF.